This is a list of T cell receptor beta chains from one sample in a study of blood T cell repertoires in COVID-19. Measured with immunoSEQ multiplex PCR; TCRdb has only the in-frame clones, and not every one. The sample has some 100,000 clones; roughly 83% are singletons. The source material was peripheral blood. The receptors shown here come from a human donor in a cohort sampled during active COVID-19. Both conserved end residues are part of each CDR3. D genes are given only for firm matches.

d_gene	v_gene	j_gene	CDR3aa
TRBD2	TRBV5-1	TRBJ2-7	CASSPGGATSYEQYF
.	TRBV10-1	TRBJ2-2	CASGGAGTGELFF
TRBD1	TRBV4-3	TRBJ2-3	CASSLDRGVSTDTQYF
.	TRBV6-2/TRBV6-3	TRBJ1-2	CASSFGGSNGYTF
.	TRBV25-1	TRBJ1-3	CAGGGGNTIYF
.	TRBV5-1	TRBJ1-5	CASSLAGLRNQPQHF
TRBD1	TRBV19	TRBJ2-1	CASSMWTGRNEQFF
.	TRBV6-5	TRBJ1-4	CASSYSRLTGREKLFF
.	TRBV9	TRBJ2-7	CASSVAAGLSYEQYF
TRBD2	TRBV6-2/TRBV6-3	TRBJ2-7	CASSAGLASEQYF
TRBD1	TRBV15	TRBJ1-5	CATSRDRGSQPQHF
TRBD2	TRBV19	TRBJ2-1	CASSMIGLAVNEQFF
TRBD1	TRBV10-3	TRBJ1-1	CAIRSTGGAEAFF
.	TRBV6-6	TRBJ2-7	CASSTGGYEQYF
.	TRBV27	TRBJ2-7	CASSLSIGGISYEQYF
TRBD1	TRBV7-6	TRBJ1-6	CASSSDRDSPLHF
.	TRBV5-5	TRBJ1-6	CASAKGTPADSPLHF
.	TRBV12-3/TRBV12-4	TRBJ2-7	CASSLSGGGEQYF
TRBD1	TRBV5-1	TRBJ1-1	CASSLTGERAEAFF
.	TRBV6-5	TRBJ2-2	CASSVAANTGELFF
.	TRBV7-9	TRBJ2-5	CASSLDLEETQYF
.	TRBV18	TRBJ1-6	CASSPSGRRGSPLHF
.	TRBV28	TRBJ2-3	CASSSLARKDPDTQYF
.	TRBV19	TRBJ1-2	CASSRTATNYGYTF
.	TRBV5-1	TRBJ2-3	CASSLAGLSDTQYF
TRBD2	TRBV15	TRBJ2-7	CATSQVAPGGEQYF
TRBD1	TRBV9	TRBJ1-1	CASSLQGTGGEAFF
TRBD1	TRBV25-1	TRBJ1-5	CASSPGGYNQPQHF
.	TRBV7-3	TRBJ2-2	CASSLLSEKSNTGELFF
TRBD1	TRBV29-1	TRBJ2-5	CSGGQGWETQYF
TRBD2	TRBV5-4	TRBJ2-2	CASSSPGLAGPGELFF